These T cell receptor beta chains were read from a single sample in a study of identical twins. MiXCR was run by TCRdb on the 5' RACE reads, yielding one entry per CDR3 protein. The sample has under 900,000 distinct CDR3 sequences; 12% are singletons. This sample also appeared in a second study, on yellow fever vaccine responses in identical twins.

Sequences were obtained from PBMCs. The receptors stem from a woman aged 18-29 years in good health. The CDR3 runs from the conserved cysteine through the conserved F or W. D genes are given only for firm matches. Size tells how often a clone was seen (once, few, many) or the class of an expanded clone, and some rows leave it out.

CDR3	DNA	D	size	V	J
CSVDREGTDTQYF	TGCAGCGTTGATAGGGAGGGCACAGATACGCAGTATTTT	NA	many	TRBV29-1	TRBJ2-3
CSATEIRPAKNIQYF	TGCAGTGCTACCGAGATACGACCAGCCAAAAACATTCAGTACTTC	NA	NA	TRBV20-1	TRBJ2-4
CASSEFGGYTF	TGTGCCAGCAGTGAATTCGGTGGCTACACCTTC	NA	NA	TRBV25-1	TRBJ1-2
CASRLLVGQGSQETQYF	TGTGCCAGCAGACTGCTTGTAGGACAGGGGAGCCAAGAGACCCAGTACTTC	TRBD1	NA	TRBV28	TRBJ2-5
CASSVEWTPGELFF	TGTGCCAGCAGCGTAGAGTGGACACCCGGGGAGCTGTTTTTT	NA	few	TRBV9	TRBJ2-2
CASSDLPGPHRHEQFF	TGTGCCAGCAGTGACCTTCCGGGTCCCCATCGCCATGAGCAGTTCTTC	NA	few	TRBV6-4	TRBJ2-1
CASSGRVDNEQFF	TGTGCCAGTAGCGGGAGAGTTGACAATGAGCAGTTCTTC	TRBD2	few	TRBV9	TRBJ2-1
CASSPRLASNEQFF	TGTGCCAGCAGTCCTCGACTAGCATCCAATGAGCAGTTCTTC	TRBD2	few	TRBV12-3/TRBV12-4	TRBJ2-1
CASSQAAGQGAFF	TGTGCCAGCAGCCAAGCTGCGGGACAGGGAGCTTTCTTT	TRBD1	NA	TRBV3-1	TRBJ1-1
CASSTGANQPQHF	TGTGCCAGCAGTACAGGGGCCAATCAGCCCCAGCATTTT	TRBD1	NA	TRBV12-3/TRBV12-4	TRBJ1-5
CASSLFTAAFF	TGTGCCAGCAGTTTATTTACAGCAGCTTTCTTT	NA	NA	TRBV12-3/TRBV12-4	TRBJ1-1
CASRVAGAGETQYF	TGTGCCAGCAGAGTAGCGGGAGCGGGAGAGACCCAGTACTTC	TRBD2	NA	TRBV12-3/TRBV12-4	TRBJ2-5
CATSEGLPYNEQFF	TGCGCCACCTCGGAGGGACTGCCCTACAATGAGCAGTTCTTC	NA	NA	TRBV5-1	TRBJ2-1
CAAGLAGANEQFF	TGTGCCGCCGGACTAGCGGGAGCGAATGAGCAGTTCTTC	TRBD2	few	TRBV25-1	TRBJ2-1
CASSSGTRRELFF	TGTGCCAGCAGCTCCGGGACGCGCCGGGAGCTGTTTTTT	NA	few	TRBV5-5	TRBJ2-2
CATEGAAYNEQFF	TGTGCCACGGAGGGAGCAGCCTACAATGAGCAGTTCTTC	NA	NA	TRBV24-1	TRBJ2-1
CASSLVGAGTDTQYF	TGTGCCAGCAGTTTGGTAGGGGCCGGCACAGATACGCAGTATTTT	NA	NA	TRBV12-3/TRBV12-4	TRBJ2-3
CASSLEDPRFHGYTF	TGTGCCAGCAGCTTGGAAGATCCCAGATTCCATGGCTACACCTTC	NA	few	TRBV5-5	TRBJ1-2
CSARDLNSFSYEQYF	TGCAGTGCTAGAGATCTAAATAGCTTTTCCTACGAGCAGTACTTC	NA	many	TRBV20-1	TRBJ2-7
CASSFKLRPFVNSPLHF	TGTGCCAGCAGTTTTAAATTGCGCCCCTTCGTTAATTCACCCCTCCACTTT	NA	NA	TRBV12-3/TRBV12-4	TRBJ1-6
CASSGVDRGGEPQHF	TGTGCCAGCAGCGGAGTGGACAGGGGTGGTGAGCCCCAGCATTTT	TRBD1	NA	TRBV2	TRBJ1-5
CASSEGPYLINEQFF	TGTGCCAGCAGTGAGGGACCATATTTAATAAATGAGCAGTTCTTC	NA	many	TRBV6-4	TRBJ2-1